This section outlines one T cell receptor beta chain sequence together with its context. TCRdb keeps only in-frame clones here, not all; method: immunoSEQ multiplex PCR. The table lists roughly 180,000 clones, around 88% of them singletons. These data come from a study of Ad26.COV2.S vaccination and SARS-CoV-2 variants. CDR1 and CDR2 (germline): MNHEY, SMNVEV (reference sequence). The CDR3 sequence is 16 residues long. The V gene lost 0 bases and the J gene lost 3 bases, with 15 bases spanning the gap. V gene TRBV27 combines with J gene TRBJ2-7; a weak D match, TRBD1 (5 bases). The sample consisted of peripheral blood, taken after recovery from COVID-19. The source is a human donor who had recovered from COVID-19. The CDR3 loop is CASSLSKAGLDYEQYF. Written as DNA, the CDR3 is TGTGCCAGCAGTTTATCGAAGGCAGGGCTTGACTACGAGCAGTACTTC.